This T cell receptor beta chain was captured by sequencing in a study of blood T cell repertoires in COVID-19. Background on the study: Samples of COVID-19 (acute and convalescent) were obtained from the United States, Italy and Spain. From T cells, B-cell-depleted T cells, or PBMCs came the material, which was cDNA or gDNA.

Data came from immunoSEQ multiplex PCR; TCRdb stores just in-frame clones and leaves some out. The repertoire holds 140,000 to 150,000 clones, with approximately 90% as singletons. Trimming left V 6 bases short and J 6 bases short, with 11 bases between. The germline CDR1 and CDR2 sequences are SGHVS and FQNEAQ. There are 13 residues in the CDR3. The origin of this receptor is a human donor in a cohort sampled during active COVID-19. The V gene is TRBV7-8, the J gene TRBJ1-4; D gene unclear. Sequenced input: peripheral blood. The CDR3: CASRFREDEKLFF. DNA of the CDR3: TGTGCCAGCAGGTTCCGCGAGGATGAAAAACTGTTTTTT.